Listed below are T cell receptor beta chains from one sample, sequenced in a study of cytomegalovirus exposure and HLA in healthy donors. TCRdb's copy holds only in-frame clones and misses some; the assay was immunoSEQ multiplex PCR. Altogether 110,000 to 150,000 clones are present, 80% to 95% being singletons, with the ten largest covering under 0.8%. Sequencing was performed on PBMCs. The source is a man aged 18 to 29 in good health and CMV-seronegative. Each CDR3 is given with its conserved first and last residue. The D gene is left open where the match is weak. Not every row has a clone size; where given, it reads once, few, many or a size class.

clone_size	v_call	j_call	d_call	cdr3_nt	cdr3_aa
NA	TRBV12-5	TRBJ2-5	TRBD1	TGTGCTAGGGGACAGGTGTACCAAGAGACCCAGTACTTC	CARGQVYQETQYF
NA	TRBV6-1	TRBJ2-3	TRBD2	TGTGCCAGCAGTTTTAAGACTAGCTCAGATACGCAGTATTTT	CASSFKTSSDTQYF
NA	TRBV10-3	TRBJ1-2	NA	TGTGCCATCAGTGCACTTAACTATGGCTACACCTTC	CAISALNYGYTF
NA	TRBV5-1	TRBJ1-1	NA	TGCGCCAGCAGCTTCCAGTCGAACACTGAAGCTTTCTTT	CASSFQSNTEAFF
once	TRBV27	TRBJ1-1	TRBD1	TGTGCCAGCAGTTTGTATTACAGGGGGAACACTGAAGCTTTCTTT	CASSLYYRGNTEAFF
NA	TRBV21-1	TRBJ2-5	NA	TGTGCCAGCAGCAAAGCGGTCGGGCGGGAGGCGATCCAAGAGACCCAGTACTTC	CASSKAVGREAIQETQYF
NA	TRBV14	TRBJ2-1	TRBD2	TGTGCCAGCAGCCAAGATGATAGCGGGTACAATGAGCAGTTCTTC	CASSQDDSGYNEQFF
NA	TRBV14	TRBJ2-2	NA	TGTGCCAGCAGCCAAGGATACAGACCGGTTGCCGGGGAGCTGTTTTTT	CASSQGYRPVAGELFF
NA	TRBV11-3	TRBJ2-7	NA	TGTGCCAGCAGCTTGAGGGCGCAGTACTTC	CASSLRAQYF
NA	TRBV6-5	TRBJ1-2	NA	TGTGCCAGCAAAACGACAGGCCCCACCTATGGCTACACCTTC	CASKTTGPTYGYTF
NA	TRBV30	TRBJ2-3	TRBD1	TGTGCCTCCCCGGCCGGGACAGGGGGCTTCACAGATACGCAGTATTTT	CASPAGTGGFTDTQYF
NA	TRBV6-1	TRBJ2-3	TRBD2	TGTGCCAGCAGTGGGGTTAGCGGGGGGAATACGCAGTATTTT	CASSGVSGGNTQYF
few	TRBV9	TRBJ1-1	TRBD1	TGTGCCAGCAGCGTAGGAGGGGGCCCCGAAGCTTTCTTT	CASSVGGGPEAFF
NA	TRBV6-6	TRBJ2-5	NA	TGTGCCAGCAGCCGGAGTGAGACCCAGTACTTC	CASSRSETQYF
NA	TRBV9	TRBJ1-6	TRBD1	TGTGCCAGCAGCGGACAGGGGCCTCTTAATTCACCCCTCCACTTT	CASSGQGPLNSPLHF
NA	TRBV28	TRBJ1-5	NA	TGTGCCAGCAGTTTAAGGGGGGGGAAAGGCCTCAATCAGCCCCAGCATTTT	CASSLRGGKGLNQPQHF